This is a list of T cell receptor beta chains from one sample in a study of monozygotic twins with inflammatory bowel disease. TCRdb re-called the 5' RACE reads and gives one entry per CDR3 protein, without DNA. In all, the sample yields fewer than 110,000 distinct CDR3 sequences. Sequencing input: blood. The receptors stem from a human donor with ulcerative colitis or Crohn's disease, or a healthy co-twin of an affected twin (not recorded which). CDR3s include the opening cysteine and the closing phenylalanine or tryptophan.

j_call	v_call	cdr3_aa
TRBJ2-2	TRBV7-2	CASKRLGVTNTGELFF
TRBJ2-7	TRBV7-2	CASSLGPLSILSYEQYF
TRBJ2-5	TRBV7-9	CASSFQVHQETQYF
TRBJ2-1	TRBV27	CASSSLAGEVNEQFF
TRBJ2-1	TRBV4-2	CASSPLNNEQFF
TRBJ2-7	TRBV7-9	CASSGPGLANYEQYF
TRBJ1-2	TRBV28	CASSSTKDGYTF
TRBJ2-4	TRBV20-1	CSASWTGGKNIQYF
TRBJ1-2	TRBV5-5	CASSLVYGYTF
TRBJ2-3	TRBV4-3	CASSQGDLAGVSDTQYF
TRBJ2-2	TRBV29-1	CSVVLGTGELFF
TRBJ2-1	TRBV20-1	CSARDPSSGSYNEQFF
TRBJ2-1	TRBV24-1	CATSDLGESGGRDEQFF
TRBJ2-1	TRBV4-2	CASSREGLAGGQFYNKQFF
TRBJ1-6	TRBV5-4	CASSFPGTYSRLHF